The clone carrying this T cell receptor beta chain was detected only a few times. Its antigen is unidentified. This sample was taken from a study of cytomegalovirus exposure and HLA in healthy donors. The PCR ran on 60 Vbeta and 13 Jbeta primers. TCRdb keeps only in-frame clones here, not all; method: immunoSEQ multiplex PCR. The profile shows around 170,000 clones, about 72% of them singletons. CDR1 SGHRS and CDR2 YFSETQ come from the germline V gene. The germline V and J ends were trimmed by 6 bases and 6 bases, with 17 bases remaining between them. The CDR3 sequence is 14 residues long. Study results and caveats: Analysis was carried out at a later point, and it linked a missense DCLRE1C variant to TCR beta V- and J-gene trimming. A highly shared variant cluster was judged a likely technical artifact.

This clonotype was obtained from a girl between 10 and 17 years old in good health and CMV-seronegative. The chain employs TRBV5-1 and TRBJ2-3; D possibly corresponds to TRBD2 (5 bases). Sequencing was carried out using PBMCs. The CDR3 loop reads CASTISGVTDTQYF. CDR3 DNA: TGCGCCAGCACTATATCCGGGGTAACGGATACGCAGTATTTT.